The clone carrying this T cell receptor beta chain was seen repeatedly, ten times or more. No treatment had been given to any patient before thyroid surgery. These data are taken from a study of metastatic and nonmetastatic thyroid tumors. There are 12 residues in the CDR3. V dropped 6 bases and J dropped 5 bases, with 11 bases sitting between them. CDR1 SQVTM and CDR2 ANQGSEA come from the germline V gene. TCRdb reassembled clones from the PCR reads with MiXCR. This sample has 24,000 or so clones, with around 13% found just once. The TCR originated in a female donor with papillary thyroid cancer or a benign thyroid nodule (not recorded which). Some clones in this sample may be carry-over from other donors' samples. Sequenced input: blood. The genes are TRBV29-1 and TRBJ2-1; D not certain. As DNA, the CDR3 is TGCAGCGTGGCGCTCGGAGACAATGAGCAGTTCTTC. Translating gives CSVALGDNEQFF.